The rows below give T cell receptor beta chains drawn from one sample of a study of cytomegalovirus exposure and HLA in healthy donors. Sequenced by immunoSEQ multiplex PCR; TCRdb stores in-frame clones only, minus some. The data contain some 130,000 clones, roughly four fifths of them singletons. Sequences were obtained from PBMCs. Receptors were obtained from a man between 25 and 39 years old in good health and CMV-seropositive. The CDR3 runs from the conserved cysteine through the conserved F or W. The order of the fields is clone size, V gene, J gene, D gene, CDR3 DNA, CDR3 protein. A D gene is named only where the DNA matches it firmly. Some rows have no size entry. The others give once, few or many, or a class for an expanded clone.

-	TRBV25-1	TRBJ2-7	-	TGTGCCAGCAGTGCCTACTACGAGCAGTACTTC	CASSAYYEQYF
-	TRBV30	TRBJ2-1	TRBD2	TGTGCCTGGAGCGTAGCGGGGAAGATTTACAATGAGCAGTTCTTC	CAWSVAGKIYNEQFF
-	TRBV20-1	TRBJ1-2	-	TGCAGTGCTAGAGATAGCGGCTACACCTTC	CSARDSGYTF
-	TRBV7-9	TRBJ2-7	-	TGTGCCAGCAGCAGAGGACTGGGCGAGCAGTACTTC	CASSRGLGEQYF
-	TRBV5-1	TRBJ1-2	-	TGCGCCAGCAGCCAACAGATAAACTATGGCTACACCTTC	CASSQQINYGYTF
few	TRBV2	TRBJ1-2	-	TGTGCCAGCAGTGGACAAGGTCCGACATATGGCTACACCTTC	CASSGQGPTYGYTF
-	TRBV27	TRBJ2-2	-	TGTGCCAGCAGTTGGCGGGTAGCGGTGAGGGTAAACACCGGGGAGCTGTTTTTT	CASSWRVAVRVNTGELFF
-	TRBV7-9	TRBJ2-5	TRBD2	TGTGCCAGCAGCCCCGGGACTAGCGGGGGGGGAGAGACCCAGTACTTC	CASSPGTSGGGETQYF
-	TRBV10-2	TRBJ1-2	TRBD1	TGCGCCAGCAGTGAGTCCTCAGCGGGACAGGGGGCGAAGAACTATGGCTACACCTTC	CASSESSAGQGAKNYGYTF
-	TRBV7-2	TRBJ2-5	TRBD2	TGTGCCAGCAGCTCAGCGGGGACTAGCGGCCAAGAGACCCAGTACTTC	CASSSAGTSGQETQYF
once	TRBV5-1	TRBJ1-1	TRBD1	TGCGCCAGCAGCTTGGCCGAGGGGACAGGGGGCGCCTTGGGTGAAGCTTTCTTT	CASSLAEGTGGALGEAFF
-	TRBV4-1	TRBJ2-3	-	TGCGCCAGCAGCCTTCTCCCCACAGATACGCAGTATTTT	CASSLLPTDTQYF
-	TRBV6-5	TRBJ2-1	TRBD1	TGTGCCAGCAGCTCGGGGACAGGATACAATGAGCAGTTCTTC	CASSSGTGYNEQFF
-	TRBV6-5	TRBJ1-1	TRBD1	TGTGCCAGCACCGCCTCGACAGGGATGGACACTGAAGCTTTCTTT	CASTASTGMDTEAFF
few	TRBV9	TRBJ2-6	-	TGTGCCAGCAGCGATGGGGGACACCTAACCTCTGGGGCCAACGTCCTGACTTTC	CASSDGGHLTSGANVLTF
-	TRBV4-1	TRBJ1-1	TRBD1	TGCGCCAGCAGCCCCGGACAGGGTACAGGGGACACTGAAGCTTTCTTT	CASSPGQGTGDTEAFF
-	TRBV15	TRBJ2-2	-	TGTGCCACCAGCAGAGATAAAACCGGGGAGCTGTTTTTT	CATSRDKTGELFF
-	TRBV5-1	TRBJ2-1	TRBD2	TGCGCCAGCAGCTTACTAGCGGGCTCAAATGAGCAGTTCTTC	CASSLLAGSNEQFF
-	TRBV5-1	TRBJ1-6	-	TGCGCCAGCAGCCCTTGGGGCGGCACCGAATTCTCCTATAATTCACCCCTCCACTTT	CASSPWGGTEFSYNSPLHF
few	TRBV6-5	TRBJ2-7	TRBD2	TGTGCCAGCAGTTACGGGACTACCTCCTACGAGCAGTACTTC	CASSYGTTSYEQYF
-	TRBV29-1	TRBJ2-5	TRBD1	TGCAGCGGACAGGGGTGGGAGACCCAGTACTTC	CSGQGWETQYF
-	TRBV2	TRBJ1-2	-	TGTGCCAGCAGTGGAGAGGGGGGGGTAACTATTGGCTACACCTTC	CASSGEGGVTIGYTF
-	TRBV5-1	TRBJ2-2	TRBD1	TGCGCCAGCAGCTTGGCCAGGACAGGGGGCAGATGGGCCGGGGAGCTGTTTTTT	CASSLARTGGRWAGELFF
-	TRBV5-1	TRBJ1-4	TRBD1	TGCGCCAGCAGCTTACCTCCGACAGGGGATGAAAAACTGTTTTTT	CASSLPPTGDEKLFF
few	TRBV18	TRBJ2-1	TRBD1	TGTGCCAGCTCAACCGGGACAGACAATGAGCAGTTCTTC	CASSTGTDNEQFF
-	TRBV18	TRBJ2-5	-	TGTGCCAGCTCACTTTCGTGGGGGGAAGAGACCCAGTACTTC	CASSLSWGEETQYF
-	TRBV15	TRBJ2-7	-	TGTGCCACCTCCCCAGGGGAAGGCTACGAGCAGTACTTC	CATSPGEGYEQYF
-	TRBV6-6	TRBJ2-7	TRBD2	TGTGCCAGCGCCGTGACTAGCGGGAGAAATCCGTACTTC	CASAVTSGRNPYF
-	TRBV11-2	TRBJ2-1	-	TGTGCCAGCAGCTCCATAACAGGGTCCAACAATGAGCAGTTCTTC	CASSSITGSNNEQFF
-	TRBV11-1	TRBJ2-1	TRBD2	TGTGCCAGCAGCTCTAACCCCGGGACTACTAGCTATGAGCAGTTCTTC	CASSSNPGTTSYEQFF
few	TRBV6-1	TRBJ1-1	TRBD1	TGTGCCAGCACCGCCCGACAGGGGTCCACTGAAGCTTTCTTT	CASTARQGSTEAFF
-	TRBV7-2	TRBJ2-1	TRBD2	TGTGCCAGCAGCTTCTCCGGGACTACGGTCAATGAGCAGTTCTTC	CASSFSGTTVNEQFF
-	TRBV5-1	TRBJ2-2	-	TGCGCCAGCAGCTTGCTGTACACCGGGGAGCTGTTTTTT	CASSLLYTGELFF
-	TRBV5-6	TRBJ1-5	-	TGTGCCAGCAGCTTTCGGAGGACCGAGAATCAGCCCCAGCATTTT	CASSFRRTENQPQHF
few	TRBV6-6	TRBJ1-2	TRBD1	TGTGCCAGCAGTTCGCCAACGACAGGGAACTATGGCTACACCTTC	CASSSPTTGNYGYTF
-	TRBV6-6	TRBJ1-4	TRBD1	TGTGCCAGCAGTTACCGGACAGGTGGAGAAAAACTGTTTTTT	CASSYRTGGEKLFF
once	TRBV7-3	TRBJ2-2	-	TGTGCCAGCAGCCTCTTTCCCGGGGAGCTGTTTTTT	CASSLFPGELFF
-	TRBV5-1	TRBJ1-1	TRBD1	TGCGCCAGCAGCTGGGGACAGGGGGACACTGAAGCTTTCTTT	CASSWGQGDTEAFF
-	TRBV25-1	TRBJ2-7	TRBD1	TGTGCCAGCAGTGAATGGGGGACAGGGCGCTACGAGCAGTACTTC	CASSEWGTGRYEQYF
-	TRBV5-1	TRBJ1-3	TRBD1	TGCGCCAGCAGCTTTACAGGGGCGGCATACGGAAACACCATATATTTT	CASSFTGAAYGNTIYF
-	TRBV2	TRBJ1-6	-	TGTGCCAGCAGTGAAGCAGAGGGGAGGCGTTCACCCCTCCACTTT	CASSEAEGRRSPLHF
-	TRBV19	TRBJ1-1	-	TGTGCCACGTCCTTACTCACAGGGTCTGAAGCTTTCTTT	CATSLLTGSEAFF
-	TRBV29-1	TRBJ2-7	TRBD1	TGCAGCGTTGAAGAGGCAGGGGGCTACGAGCAGTACTTC	CSVEEAGGYEQYF
few	TRBV27	TRBJ2-1	TRBD2	TGTGCCAGCAGGCCCTACCAGCGGGAGCGGTACAATGAGCAGTTCTTC	CASRPYQRERYNEQFF
-	TRBV9	TRBJ2-1	-	TGTGCCAGTAGCGGACTGGGAGGTAATGAGCAGTTCTTC	CASSGLGGNEQFF
-	TRBV2	TRBJ1-4	-	-	CASSTNPQGASMKNCFF
-	TRBV29-1	TRBJ2-5	TRBD1	TGCAGCGTTGGGGACAGTTCGGCAGAGACCCAGTACTTC	CSVGDSSAETQYF
-	TRBV5-1	TRBJ1-1	-	TGCGCCAGCAGCTTGGAAGCGATGGGGGGCACTGAAGCTTTCTTT	CASSLEAMGGTEAFF
-	TRBV7-3	TRBJ2-4	TRBD2	TGTGCCAGCAGCCCCTCCGGGGGGAACATTCAGTACTTC	CASSPSGGNIQYF
-	TRBV19	TRBJ1-1	-	TGTGCCAGTAGTATTGGGGGGACTCGGGGGACTGAAGCTTTCTTT	CASSIGGTRGTEAFF
-	TRBV28	TRBJ1-5	-	TGTGCCAGCAGTTTGCGGCCATTACCCATCAATCAGCCCCAGCATTTT	CASSLRPLPINQPQHF
few	TRBV6-1	TRBJ1-3	-	TGTGCCAGCAGTGGGACAGCTGGAAACACCATATATTTT	CASSGTAGNTIYF
-	TRBV7-3	TRBJ2-3	TRBD2	TGTGCCAGCAGCTTCAGACTAGCGAGCACAGATACGCAGTATTTT	CASSFRLASTDTQYF
-	TRBV4-1	TRBJ1-1	TRBD1	TGCGCCAGCAGCCAATCGGACAGGGGGCAACTTGAAGCTTTCTTT	CASSQSDRGQLEAFF
-	TRBV6-6	TRBJ1-2	TRBD1	TGTGCCAGTCAGGCCGGGACAGGGGACGGCTACACCTTC	CASQAGTGDGYTF